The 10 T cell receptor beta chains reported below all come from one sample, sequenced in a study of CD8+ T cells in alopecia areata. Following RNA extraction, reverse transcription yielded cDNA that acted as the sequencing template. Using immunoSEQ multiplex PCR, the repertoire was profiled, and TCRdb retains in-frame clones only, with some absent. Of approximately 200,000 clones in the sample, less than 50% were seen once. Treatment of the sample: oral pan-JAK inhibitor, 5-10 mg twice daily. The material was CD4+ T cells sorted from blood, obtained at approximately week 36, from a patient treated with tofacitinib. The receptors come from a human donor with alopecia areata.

The CDR3 DNA is TGTGCCAGCAGCCCAGGACAGGGCTTTGTCACCGGGGAGCTGTTTTTT. This translates into CASSPGQGFVTGELFF. The V and J genes are TRBV2 and TRBJ2-2, with 8 bases fitting TRBD1. The CDR3 totals 16 residues. In germline, CDR1 is SNHLY, CDR2 FYNNEI. J gave up 4 bases and V 6 bases, and 10 bases lay outside the gene matches.

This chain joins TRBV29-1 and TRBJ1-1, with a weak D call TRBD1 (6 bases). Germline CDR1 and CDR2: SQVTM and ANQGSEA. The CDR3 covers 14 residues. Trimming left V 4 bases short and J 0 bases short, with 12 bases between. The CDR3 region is CSVGKDRMNTEAFF. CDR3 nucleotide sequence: TGCAGCGTTGGTAAAGACAGGATGAACACTGAAGCTTTCTTT.

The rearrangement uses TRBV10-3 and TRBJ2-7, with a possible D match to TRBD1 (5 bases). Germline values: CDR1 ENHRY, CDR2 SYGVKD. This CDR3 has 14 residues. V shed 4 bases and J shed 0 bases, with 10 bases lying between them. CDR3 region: CAISGAGLSYEQYF. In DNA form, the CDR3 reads TGTGCCATCAGTGGGGCAGGGCTCTCCTACGAGCAGTACTTC.

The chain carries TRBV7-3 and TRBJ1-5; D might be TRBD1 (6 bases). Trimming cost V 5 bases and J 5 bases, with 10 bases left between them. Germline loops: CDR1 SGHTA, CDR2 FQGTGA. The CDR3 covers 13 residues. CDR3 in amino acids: CASSPRTDQPQHF. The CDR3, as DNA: TGTGCCAGCAGCCCCCGGACAGATCAGCCCCAGCATTTT.

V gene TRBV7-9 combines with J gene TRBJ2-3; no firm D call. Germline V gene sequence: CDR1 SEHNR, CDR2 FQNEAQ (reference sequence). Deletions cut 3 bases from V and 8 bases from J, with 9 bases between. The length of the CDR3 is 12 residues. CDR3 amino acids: CASSFSVGTQYF. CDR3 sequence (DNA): TGTGCCAGCAGCTTCTCCGTGGGTACGCAGTATTTT.

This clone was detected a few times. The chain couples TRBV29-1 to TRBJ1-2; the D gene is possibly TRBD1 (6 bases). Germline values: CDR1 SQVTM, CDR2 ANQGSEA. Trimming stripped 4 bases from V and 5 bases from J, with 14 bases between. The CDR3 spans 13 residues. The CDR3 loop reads CSVAGGHGYGYTF. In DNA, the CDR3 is TGCAGCGTTGCCGGGGGGCATGGGTATGGCTACACCTTC. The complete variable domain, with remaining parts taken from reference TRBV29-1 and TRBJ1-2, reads SAVISQKPSRDICQRGTSLTIQCQVDSQVTMMFWYRQQPGQSLTLIATANQGSEATYESGFVIDKFPISRPNLTFSTLTVSNMSPEDSSIYLCSVAGGHGYGYTFGSGTRLTVV.

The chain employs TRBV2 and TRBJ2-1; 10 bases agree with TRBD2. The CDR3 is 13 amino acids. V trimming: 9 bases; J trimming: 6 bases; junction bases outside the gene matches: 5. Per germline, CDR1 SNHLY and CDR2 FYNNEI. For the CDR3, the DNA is TGTGCCAGTGGGACTAGCGTCGGCAATGAGCAGTTCTTC. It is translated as CASGTSVGNEQFF.

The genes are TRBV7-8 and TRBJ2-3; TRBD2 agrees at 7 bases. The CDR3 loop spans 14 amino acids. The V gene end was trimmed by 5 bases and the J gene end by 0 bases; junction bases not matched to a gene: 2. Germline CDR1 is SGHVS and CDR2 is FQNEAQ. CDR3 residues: CASSVSGSTDTQYF. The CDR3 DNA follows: TGTGCCAGCAGCGTTAGCGGGAGCACAGATACGCAGTATTTT.

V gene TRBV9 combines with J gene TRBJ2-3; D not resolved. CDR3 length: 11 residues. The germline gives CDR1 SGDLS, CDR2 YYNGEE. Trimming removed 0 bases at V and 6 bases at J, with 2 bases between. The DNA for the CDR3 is TGTGCCAGCAGCGTAGTGGATACGCAGTATTTT. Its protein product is CASSVVDTQYF.

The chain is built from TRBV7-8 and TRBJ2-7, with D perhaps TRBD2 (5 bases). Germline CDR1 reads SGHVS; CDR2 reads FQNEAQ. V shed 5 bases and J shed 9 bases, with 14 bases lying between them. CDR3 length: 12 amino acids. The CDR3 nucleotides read TGTGCCAGCAGCCTTCCCGTGGGGAGGCAGTACTTC. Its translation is CASSLPVGRQYF.